A selection of T cell receptor beta chains follows, all from one sample in a study of blood T cell repertoires in COVID-19. The data were produced by immunoSEQ multiplex PCR, yet TCRdb's version contains in-frame clones alone and is incomplete. The sample holds 200,000 or so clones, approximately 82% seen once. The sequenced sample was peripheral blood. These receptors originate from a human donor with acute or convalescent COVID-19. The donor label of this sample is uncertain. The CDR3 runs from the conserved cysteine through the conserved F or W. A D gene is named only where the DNA matches it firmly. Some rows mark clone size as missing; the rest say once, few, many or name a class of expanded clone.

>TRBV2|TRBJ1-5|once|.
TGTGCCAGCAGTGACAGGGGCAATCAGCCCCAGCATTTT
CASSDRGNQPQHF
>TRBV27|TRBJ2-2|once|TRBD2
TGTGCCAGCACCCTCCGGCTAGCGGGAGTCGGGAGCACCGGGGAGCTGTTTTTT
CASTLRLAGVGSTGELFF
>TRBV9|TRBJ2-5|.|TRBD2
TGTGCCAGCAGCTTTTCCCCGACTAGCGAAGAGACCCAGTACTTC
CASSFSPTSEETQYF
>TRBV5-4|TRBJ1-6|.|.
TGTGCCAGCAGCCTCTCCCCGGTCGGTTCACCCCTCCACTTT
CASSLSPVGSPLHF
>TRBV7-8|TRBJ2-1|.|.
TGTGCCAGCAGCACTTTTGCGGGAATTACCTACAATGAGCAGTTCTTC
CASSTFAGITYNEQFF
>TRBV29-1|TRBJ2-5|.|TRBD1
TGCAGCGTGCCCGGGACAGCTCAAGAGACCCAGTACTTC
CSVPGTAQETQYF
>TRBV11-2|TRBJ1-2|.|TRBD1
TGTGCCAGCAGCTTACTGGGACAGGATGGCTACACCTTC
CASSLLGQDGYTF
>TRBV19|TRBJ1-4|.|.
TGTGCCAGTAGTTCTACAGGGAATCCAAGGGAAAAACTGTTTTTT
CASSSTGNPREKLFF
>TRBV28|TRBJ2-5|.|TRBD2
TGTGCCACCTATGGACTAGCGGGAGGGCGGGAGACCCAGTACTTC
CATYGLAGGRETQYF
>TRBV3-1/TRBV3-2|TRBJ2-1|.|TRBD1
TGTGCCAGCAGCCAACCGGGACAGGGCTACAATGAGCAGTTCTTC
CASSQPGQGYNEQFF
>TRBV20-1|TRBJ1-2|.|.
TGCAGTGCTCCCTTCCAGAATTACTACACCTTC
CSAPFQNYYTF
>TRBV27|TRBJ2-5|.|TRBD1
TGTGCCAGCAGTCCGGTGGGCAGGGGGATAAACAAGGAGACCCAGTACTTC
CASSPVGRGINKETQYF
>TRBV4-1|TRBJ2-3|.|.
TGCGCCAGCAGCCAGAAGGGGTCGGGCGGAGCGTCAGATACGCAGTATTTT
CASSQKGSGGASDTQYF
>TRBV5-1|TRBJ1-1|.|.
TGCGCCAGCAGCGAGACCTCAGGGTCCACTGAAGCTTTCTTT
CASSETSGSTEAFF
>TRBV10-3|TRBJ1-1|.|TRBD1
TGTGCCATCAGTGTGGGACAGGGCATCACTGAAGCTTTCTTT
CAISVGQGITEAFF
>TRBV7-2|TRBJ1-1|once|.
TGTGCCAGCAGCTCCTGGACATGGGGGAACACTGAAGCTTTCTTT
CASSSWTWGNTEAFF
>TRBV12-3/TRBV12-4|TRBJ1-5|.|.
TGTGCCAGCAGTTTACTAACCAATCAGCCCCAGCATTTT
CASSLLTNQPQHF
>TRBV6-5|TRBJ1-4|.|.
TGTGCCAGCAGTTACTCTGGAGGGGGGGGTGAAAAACTGTTTTTT
CASSYSGGGGEKLFF
>TRBV10-3|TRBJ1-5|.|TRBD1
TGTGCCATCAGTGGGACAGGGGACAATCAGCCCCAGCATTTT
CAISGTGDNQPQHF
>TRBV27|TRBJ2-1|few|.
TGTGCCAGCAGTTTATCGGAGCGGAGCTCCTACAATGAGCAGTTCTTC
CASSLSERSSYNEQFF
>TRBV10-3|TRBJ2-7|.|TRBD1
TGTGCCATTCGACAGGGGTCCGCCTACGAGCAGTACTTC
CAIRQGSAYEQYF
>TRBV10-1|TRBJ2-1|.|.
TGCGCCAGCAGTCGACAGGTCTACAATGAGCAGTTCTTC
CASSRQVYNEQFF
>TRBV5-1|TRBJ1-2|.|.
TGCGCCAGCAGCTTGGGAGGGGAGGACTATGGCTACACCTTC
CASSLGGEDYGYTF
>TRBV16|TRBJ1-5|.|TRBD1
TGTGCCAGCAGCAGCGACAGGGCCGGTCAGCCCCAGCATTTT
CASSSDRAGQPQHF
>TRBV27|TRBJ2-5|few|TRBD1
TGTGCCAGCAGGACGACAGGGGCCCAAGAGACCCAGTACTTC
CASRTTGAQETQYF
>TRBV5-6|TRBJ1-6|.|.
TGTGCCAGCAGCTTGGGGGGGCCGAACTTGTATAATTCACCCCTCCACTTT
CASSLGGPNLYNSPLHF
>TRBV5-1|TRBJ2-2|.|TRBD2
TGCGCCAGCAGCGCCAGCGGGGTGAACACCGGGGAGCTGTTTTTT
CASSASGVNTGELFF
>TRBV5-1|TRBJ2-1|.|TRBD2
TGCGCCAGCAGTCTTACGGCGACTAGCAGCAATGAGCAGTTCTTC
CASSLTATSSNEQFF
>TRBV5-1|TRBJ2-3|once|.
TGCGCCAGCAGCTTGGTTTCAGGGTCCGATACGCAGTATTTT
CASSLVSGSDTQYF
>TRBV2|TRBJ1-5|.|.
TGTGCCAGCAGGGAGGTCAGCCATCAGCCCCAGCATTTT
CASREVSHQPQHF
>TRBV19|TRBJ2-4|once|TRBD2
TGTGCCAGTAGTGGGGGGGAGGGCCGTGGGAACATTCAGTACTTC
CASSGGEGRGNIQYF
>TRBV7-8|TRBJ1-2|once|.
TGTGCCAGCAGCTTAGTAGGCGGTAGAGCTAACTATGGCTACACCTTC
CASSLVGGRANYGYTF